The TCR beta chain under discussion was sequenced for a study of OX40 agonist ivuxolimab in advanced cancers. At the level of the study: Among those enrolled, mean age was roughly 62 years (range roughly 23 to 90) and 82.7% were male. Findings and caveats of the study: The study found among the lowest clonal expansion in partial responders at 0.1-3.0 mg/kg. On average, a greater number of expanded clones characterised CD8+ T cells relative to CD4+.

The ends were cut back, 5 bases at V and 5 bases at J, with 16 bases in the middle. This CDR3 comprises 15 residues. Germline CDR1 SGHVS, CDR2 FQNEAQ. The method was immunoSEQ multiplex PCR; TCRdb's version includes in-frame clones alone and lacks a portion of them. The sample shows roughly 62,000 clones, about 85% of them seen only once. No patient had autoimmune disease or received systemic immunosuppression. The count of this clone is one. Its specificity is not known. The rearrangement uses TRBV7-8 and TRBJ1-5, with D hard to call. The source of this sequence is an adult with an advanced solid tumor such as melanoma, head and neck, liver or kidney cancer. The source was CD4+ or CD8+ T cells sorted from blood, collected in a trial of the OX40 agonist ivuxolimab. The DNA of the CDR3 is TGTGCCAGCAGCCCGAACCTTGACAAGTATCAGCCCCAGCATTTT. Translating gives CASSPNLDKYQPQHF.